Following are 32 T cell receptor beta chains from one sample sequenced in a study of T cell responses to AZD1222 COVID-19 vaccine. Using immunoSEQ multiplex PCR, the repertoire was profiled, and TCRdb retains in-frame clones only, with some absent. The table has 75,000 to 85,000 clones, 87% seen once; the top ten hold over 20%. Here the sequenced sample was peripheral blood, taken on day 0 of AZD1222 vaccination. The receptors shown here come from an adult in good health.

This chain joins TRBV7-9 and TRBJ2-2; 7 positions agree with TRBD1. V was pared by 5 bases and J by 1 base, with 4 bases of the junction left unmatched. The V gene's germline CDR1 is SEHNR and CDR2 FQNEAQ (reference sequence). The CDR3 extends over 15 amino acids. In nucleotides, the CDR3 is TGTGCCAGCAGCCCGCCAGGGGGGAACACCGGGGAGCTGTTTTTT. Its translation: CASSPPGGNTGELFF.

The chain couples TRBV4-1 to TRBJ1-4; TRBD1 aligns across 11 bases. Germline V gene data show CDR1 as MGHRA and CDR2 as YSYEKL. The J segment lost 7 bases and the V segment lost 5 bases, leaving 6 bases of the junction unmatched. CDR3 length equals 15 residues. The CDR3 sequence: CASSDGQGAGEKLFF. The CDR3 region has the DNA TGCGCCAGCAGCGACGGACAGGGGGCAGGTGAAAAACTGTTTTTT.

As to this clone: One end of the junction does not line up with germline, which may come from a read error. This chain uses TRBV5-4 with TRBJ1-2; TRBD1 aligns across 9 bases. Germline CDR1 reads SGHNT; CDR2 reads YYREEE (reference sequence). There are 16 residues in the CDR3. DNA for the CDR3: TGTGCCAGCAGCCACCCTCCGGGACAGGGCCTCTATGGCTACGCCTTC. Translated: CASSHPPGQGLYGYAF.

The rearrangement uses TRBV7-9 and TRBJ1-1; D unresolved. The germline CDR1 and CDR2 sequences are SEHNR and FQNEAQ (reference sequence). Trimming shortened V by 5 bases and J by 7 bases, and 14 bases separated the two germline ends. The CDR3 covers 13 residues. CDR3: CASSPGIEGEAFF. The CDR3 DNA is TGTGCCAGCAGCCCAGGAATTGAGGGTGAAGCTTTCTTT.

The chain has TRBV4-1 and TRBJ1-3; D gene unclear. This CDR3 has 16 amino acids. Per the germline V gene, CDR1 is MGHRA and CDR2 is YSYEKL. The V end lost 0 bases, the J end lost 0 bases, and 9 bases lay between the germline ends. The CDR3 nucleotides are TGCGCCAGCAGCCAAGATATGGCCCCCTCTGGAAACACCATATATTTT. Amino acid sequence: CASSQDMAPSGNTIYF.

This chain joins TRBV7-2 and TRBJ2-7; TRBD2 matches at 10 bases. The length of the CDR3 is 16 residues. The V gene end was trimmed by 3 bases and the J gene end by 0 bases; junction bases not matched to a gene: 5. Germline V lookup: CDR1 SGHTA, CDR2 FQGNSA. CDR3 in DNA: TGTGCCAGCAGCTTTCTAGCGGGAGATTACTCCTACGAGCAGTACTTC. Its translation is CASSFLAGDYSYEQYF.

The CDR3: CATSRVAGGSTDTQYF. Here the CDR3 DNA reads TGTGCCACCAGCAGAGTTGCGGGAGGGAGCACAGATACGCAGTATTTT. The rearrangement uses TRBV15 and TRBJ2-3; 9 nucleotides agree with TRBD2. CDR1 and CDR2 from the germline V gene are LNHNV and YYDKDF (reference sequence). This CDR3 spans 16 amino acids. After removal of 1 base from V and 0 bases from J, the junction contained 2 bases not matched to a gene. The complete variable domain, with remaining parts taken from reference TRBV15 and TRBJ2-3, reads DAMVIQNPRYQVTQFGKPVTLSCSQTLNHNVMYWYQQKSSQAPKLLFHYYDKDFNNEADTPDNFQSRRPNTSFCFLDIRSPGLGDTAMYLCATSRVAGGSTDTQYFGPGTRLTVL.

This rearrangement joins TRBV27 to TRBJ2-2; 13 nucleotides match TRBD2. CDR1 and CDR2 from the germline V gene are MNHEY and SMNVEV (reference sequence). CDR3 length equals 18 residues. The junction had 8 bases not matched to a gene; V was cut back by 6 bases and J by 1 base. The CDR3 reads CASRPGTSGTLNTGELFF. The CDR3 DNA sequence: TGTGCCAGCAGGCCCGGGACTAGCGGGACCCTGAACACCGGGGAGCTGTTTTTT.

The chain combines TRBV9 with TRBJ2-3; tentatively, D is TRBD1 (5 bases). V dropped 0 bases and J dropped 0 bases, with 17 bases sitting between them. Germline values: CDR1 SGDLS, CDR2 YYNGEE. The CDR3 consists of 18 residues. For the CDR3, the DNA is TGTGCCAGCAGCGTAGGGCCAGGGTTGACTTCTAGCACAGATACGCAGTATTTT. This translates into CASSVGPGLTSSTDTQYF.

The chain employs TRBV9 and TRBJ1-5, with a weak D call TRBD1 (6 bases). The ends were cut back, 3 bases at V and 2 bases at J, with 9 bases in the middle. Germline V lookup: CDR1 SGDLS, CDR2 YYNGEE. The CDR3 has 14 residues. CDR3 region: CASSAGAGNQPQHF. Here the CDR3 DNA reads TGTGCCAGCAGCGCAGGGGCTGGCAATCAGCCCCAGCATTTT.

The V gene is TRBV6-5, the J gene TRBJ2-7, with 8 bases that match TRBD2. The V segment lost 7 bases and the J segment 5 bases; nucleotides outside the gene matches: 10. This CDR3 has 14 residues. The germline V gene encodes CDR1 MNHEY and CDR2 SVGAGI. The CDR3 region is CASKGGRIYNEQYF. CDR3 DNA: TGTGCCAGCAAGGGCGGGAGGATATACAACGAGCAGTACTTC.

The V call is TRBV11-2, the J call TRBJ1-2; 10 positions agree with TRBD1. CDR1 SGHAT and CDR2 FQNNGV come from the germline V gene. V shed 5 bases, J shed 4 bases, and the junction held 4 bases outside the gene matches. The CDR3 extends over 14 amino acids. CDR3 in amino acids: CASSQRQGAYGYTF. The CDR3 DNA follows: TGTGCCAGCAGCCAAAGACAGGGGGCCTATGGCTACACCTTC.

The chain is built from TRBV5-5 and TRBJ1-2; D is ambiguous. Trimming left V 0 bases short and J 6 bases short, with 6 bases between. The CDR3 contains 12 residues. Germline V gives CDR1 SGHKS, CDR2 YYEKEE (reference sequence). In nucleotides, the CDR3 is TGTGCCAGCAGCTTGGTGGGAGATGGCTACACCTTC. Translating it yields CASSLVGDGYTF.

The rearrangement joins TRBV2 to TRBJ1-5, with D tentatively TRBD1 (6 bases). In germline, CDR1 is SNHLY, CDR2 FYNNEI. The CDR3 totals 16 residues. V was pared by 5 bases and J by 1 base, with 15 bases between. The CDR3 DNA is TGTGCCAGCAGTTTACAGGGAGGTAGGAGCAATCAGCCCCAGCATTTT. Translation gives CASSLQGGRSNQPQHF. Based on the CDR3 plus reference TRBV2 and TRBJ1-5, the full variable domain is EPEVTQTPSHQVTQMGQEVILRCVPISNHLYFYWYRQILGQKVEFLVSFYNNEISEKSEIFDDQFSVERPDGSNFTLKIRSTKLEDSAMYFCASSLQGGRSNQPQHFGDGTRLSIL.

The J gene is TRBJ2-7, the V gene TRBV3-1 (or the pseudogene TRBV3-2), with 10 bases aligning to TRBD1. The germline gives CDR1 LGHDT, CDR2 YNNKEL (reference sequence). The V gene end was trimmed by 0 bases and the J gene end by 3 bases; junction bases not matched to a gene: 2. This CDR3 is 15 amino acids long. The CDR3: CASSQDGQGGYEQYF. The CDR3 DNA follows: TGTGCCAGCAGCCAAGATGGACAGGGGGGCTACGAGCAGTACTTC.

This clone appeared a few times. In DNA form, the CDR3 reads TGTGCCAGCAGTTCCGGCAGGGGAAACACCATATATTTT. Translated, it gives CASSSGRGNTIYF. V gene TRBV12-3 or TRBV12-4 combines with J gene TRBJ1-3; D remains unclear. The CDR3 loop spans 13 amino acids. V was shortened by 4 bases and J by 4 bases, with 8 bases between the two germline ends.

V usage is TRBV30 and J usage is TRBJ1-1; 7 bases are shared with TRBD1. The CDR3 consists of 14 residues. V trimming: 3 bases; J trimming: 4 bases; junction bases outside the gene matches: 8. In germline, CDR1 is GTSNPN, CDR2 SVGIG (reference sequence). The CDR3: CAWRPQGFGTEAFF. For the CDR3, the DNA is TGTGCCTGGAGACCACAGGGGTTCGGCACTGAAGCTTTCTTT.

J is TRBJ2-1 and V is TRBV9; D is ambiguous. Per germline, CDR1 SGDLS and CDR2 YYNGEE. V was cut by 0 bases and J by 6 bases, with 10 bases left in between. The CDR3 has 14 residues. The CDR3 is CASSVEPTSNEQFF. CDR3 sequence (DNA): TGTGCCAGCAGCGTAGAACCGACCTCCAATGAGCAGTTCTTC.

The V call is TRBV20-1, the J call TRBJ2-5; D uncertain. The germline V gene has CDR1 DFQATT and CDR2 SNEGSKA (reference sequence). The CDR3 consists of 11 residues. V lost 1 base and J lost 6, with 6 bases in between. The CDR3 is CSARVRQTQYF. CDR3 nucleotide sequence: TGCAGTGCTAGAGTCAGGCAGACCCAGTACTTC.

The CDR3 bases are TGTGCCAGCAGCGCCGGGACAGCGAACACTGAAGCTTTCTTT. It codes for CASSAGTANTEAFF. The chain carries TRBV6-5 and TRBJ1-1; 7 bases align to TRBD1. The CDR3 runs to 14 residues. The V gene end was trimmed by 6 bases and the J gene end by 1 base; junction bases not matched to a gene: 5. CDR1 and CDR2 from the germline V gene are MNHEY and SVGAGI.

DNA of the CDR3: TGTGCCACTTCTCAGGGACAGGGGTCGCGACAGCCCCAGCATTTT. Encoded protein: CATSQGQGSRQPQHF. V usage is TRBV27 and J usage is TRBJ1-5, with 10 bases lining up with TRBD1. The CDR3 covers 15 residues. The ends lost 10 bases at V and 7 bases at J; junction bases unmatched: 13. Germline-derived CDR1 and CDR2 are MNHEY and SMNVEV (reference sequence).

This clone was recorded only once. The rearrangement links TRBV9 to TRBJ2-3; D gene ambiguous. This CDR3 region has 17 residues. The ends were cut back, 0 bases at V and 0 bases at J, with 14 bases in the middle. Germline V gives CDR1 SGDLS, CDR2 YYNGEE. The CDR3 loop reads CASSVAYSTDSTDTQYF. In DNA, the CDR3 is TGTGCCAGCAGCGTAGCTTATTCAACAGACAGCACAGATACGCAGTATTTT.

V and J are TRBV6-5 and TRBJ1-4, with D unresolved. The CDR3 loop spans 12 amino acids. V was trimmed by 8 bases and J by 3 bases, leaving 7 bases between them. Germline V lookup: CDR1 MNHEY, CDR2 SVGAGI. The CDR3: CASGYSNEKLFF. The CDR3 DNA reads TGTGCCAGCGGATACTCTAATGAAAAACTGTTTTTT.

V gene TRBV4-2 combines with J gene TRBJ1-1, with 9 positions matching TRBD1. V shed 1 base and J 1 base; nucleotides not matched to a gene: 4. CDR3 size: 16 residues. The V gene's germline CDR1 is LGHNA and CDR2 YNFKEQ. The CDR3: CASSQGTGAGNTEAFF. CDR3 nucleotides: TGTGCCAGCAGCCAAGGGACAGGGGCTGGGAACACTGAAGCTTTCTTT.

The sample holds one count of this clone. The chain's CDR3 is CASRGLGKAGTAYNEQFF. As DNA, the CDR3 is TGTGCCAGCAGGGGCCTGGGGAAAGCGGGAACGGCCTACAATGAGCAGTTCTTC. The rearrangement joins TRBV4-2 to TRBJ2-1; 7 bases fit TRBD2. V gave up 6 bases and J gave up 2 bases; unmatched junction bases: 16. Germline CDR1 and CDR2: LGHNA and YNFKEQ. The CDR3 has 18 residues.

V gene TRBV28 combines with J gene TRBJ1-3, with no clear D. Trimming shortened V by 3 bases and J by 0 bases, and 3 bases separated the two germline ends. The germline gives CDR1 MDHEN, CDR2 SYDVKM. CDR3 length: 13 amino acids. The CDR3 region has the DNA TGTGCCAGCAGTTTCAGCTCTGGAAACACCATATATTTT. Protein: CASSFSSGNTIYF.

The chain recombines TRBV11-1 with TRBJ2-2; D call uncertain. The CDR3 spans 16 residues. Germline V lookup: CDR1 SGHAT, CDR2 FQDESV (reference sequence). Trimming stripped 1 base from V and 7 bases from J, with 16 bases between. In DNA, the CDR3 is TGTGCCAGCAGCTTAGAAAGTCCCTACTCCCTCGGGGAGCTGTTTTTT. Translating gives CASSLESPYSLGELFF.

V and J are TRBV7-3 and TRBJ1-6, with TRBD1 identical over 7 bases. The CDR3 has 15 amino acids. Germline V gene data show CDR1 as SGHTA and CDR2 as FQGTGA. V shed 4 bases, J shed 10 bases, and the junction held 10 bases outside the gene matches. The CDR3 sequence: CASSSTGQQGSPLHF. Here the CDR3 DNA reads TGTGCCAGCAGCTCTACGGGACAGCAAGGGTCACCCCTCCACTTT.

The J gene is TRBJ2-2, the V gene TRBV4-1; 7 positions match TRBD1. The junction had 3 bases not matched to a gene; V was cut back by 0 bases and J by 5 bases. The CDR3 runs to 15 residues. Germline V gene sequence: CDR1 MGHRA, CDR2 YSYEKL. CDR3 sequence: CASSQDSGGTGELFF. The CDR3 nucleotides read TGCGCCAGCAGCCAAGATTCAGGGGGAACCGGGGAGCTGTTTTTT.

The chain employs TRBV4-1 and TRBJ2-5; 8 nucleotides line up with TRBD2. Looked up from germline, CDR1 is MGHRA and CDR2 is YSYEKL. The V and J ends lost 6 bases and 0 bases, in that order; junction bases with no gene match: 6. The CDR3 runs 15 residues. The CDR3 DNA is TGCGCCAGCAGGTTGAATAGCGGGAACCAAGAGACCCAGTACTTC. Protein: CASRLNSGNQETQYF.

The rearrangement uses TRBV2 and TRBJ1-5; 9 nucleotides match TRBD1. Trimming at V came to 5 bases and at J to 6 bases, leaving 5 bases not matched to a gene. CDR3 length equals 14 residues. The V gene's germline CDR1 is SNHLY and CDR2 FYNNEI. As DNA, the CDR3 is TGTGCCAGCAGTCCAGACAGGGGGAGTCAGCCCCAGCATTTT. It is translated as CASSPDRGSQPQHF.

Note on this clone: At one boundary the junction diverges from the germline segment, which might be a read error. This chain links TRBV11-2 with TRBJ2-2; 9 bases are shared with TRBD2. The CDR3 runs to 15 residues. Per germline, CDR1 SGHAT and CDR2 FQNNGV. This chain's CDR3 is CACSSLAGDTGELFF. In nucleotides, the CDR3 is TGTGCCTGCAGCTCCTTAGCGGGGGACACCGGGGAGCTGTTTTTT. Variable domain in full (rest from reference TRBV11-2 and TRBJ2-2): EAGVAQSPRYKIIEKRQSVAFWCNPISGHATLYWYQQILGQGPKLLIQFQNNGVVDDSQLPKDRFSAERLKGVDSTLKIQPAKLEDSAVYLCACSSLAGDTGELFFGEGSRLTVL.